This T cell receptor (beta chain) was recorded in a study of breast tumors, draining lymph nodes, adjacent tissues. This clonotype was seen ten or more times. The lymph nodes were axillary draining lymph nodes from breast cancer patients. TCRdb processed the multiplex PCR reads anew with MiXCR; each CDR3 protein has one entry. This repertoire shows about 270,000 distinct CDR3 sequences, roughly 31% found once; its top ten account for roughly 1.1%. The sample comprised axillary lymph node tissue. The source of this sequence is a female donor with breast cancer. Some clones in this sample may be carry-over from other donors' samples.

CDR3 residues: CSAKKMTGSGETQYF. CDR3 nucleotides: TGCAGTGCCAAAAAAATGACAGGGTCTGGAGAGACCCAGTACTTC. The chain uses TRBV20-1 and TRBJ2-5, with 7 bases aligning to TRBD1. CDR3 length equals 15 residues. The germline V gene encodes CDR1 DFQATT and CDR2 SNEGSKA (reference sequence). The V gene end was trimmed by 6 bases and the J gene end by 4 bases; junction bases not matched to a gene: 14.